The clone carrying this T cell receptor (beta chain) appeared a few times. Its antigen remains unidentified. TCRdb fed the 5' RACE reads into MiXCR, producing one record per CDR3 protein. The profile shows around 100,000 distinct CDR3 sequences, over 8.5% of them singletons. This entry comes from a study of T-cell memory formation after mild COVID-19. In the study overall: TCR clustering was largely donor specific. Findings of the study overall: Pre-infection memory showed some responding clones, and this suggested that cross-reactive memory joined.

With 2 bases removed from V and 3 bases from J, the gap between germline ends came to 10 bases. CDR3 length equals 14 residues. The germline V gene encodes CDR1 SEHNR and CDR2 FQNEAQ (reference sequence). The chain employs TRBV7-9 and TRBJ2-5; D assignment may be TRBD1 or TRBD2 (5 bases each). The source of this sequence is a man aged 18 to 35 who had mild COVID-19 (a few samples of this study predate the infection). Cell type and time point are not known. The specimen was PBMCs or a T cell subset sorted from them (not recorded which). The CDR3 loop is CASSLTGLEETQYF. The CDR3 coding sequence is TGTGCCAGCAGCTTAACGGGGCTAGAAGAGACCCAGTACTTC.